Sequencing of this TCR beta chain was carried out in a study of OX40 agonist ivuxolimab in advanced cancers. Study details: The patients got ivuxolimab, which is an agonistic anti-OX40 (CD134) antibody.

The study sampled blood at baseline, cycle 4 day 1, and cycle 7 day 1. With 5 bases removed from V and 1 base from J, the gap between germline ends came to 9 bases. This CDR3 comprises 14 residues. Germline V gene lookup returns CDR1 LNHDA and CDR2 SQIVND (reference sequence). The data were produced by immunoSEQ multiplex PCR, yet TCRdb's version contains in-frame clones alone and is incomplete. This table has some 75,000 clones, about 88% appearing once. This specimen consisted of CD4+ or CD8+ T cells sorted from blood, obtained in a trial of the OX40 agonist ivuxolimab. The TCR was taken from an adult with an advanced solid tumor such as melanoma, head and neck, liver or kidney cancer. The chain couples TRBV19 to TRBJ1-5; D perhaps matches TRBD1 (5 bases). The CDR3 sequence: CASSDRRSNQPQHF. The CDR3 DNA reads TGTGCCAGTAGTGACAGAAGAAGCAATCAGCCCCAGCATTTT.